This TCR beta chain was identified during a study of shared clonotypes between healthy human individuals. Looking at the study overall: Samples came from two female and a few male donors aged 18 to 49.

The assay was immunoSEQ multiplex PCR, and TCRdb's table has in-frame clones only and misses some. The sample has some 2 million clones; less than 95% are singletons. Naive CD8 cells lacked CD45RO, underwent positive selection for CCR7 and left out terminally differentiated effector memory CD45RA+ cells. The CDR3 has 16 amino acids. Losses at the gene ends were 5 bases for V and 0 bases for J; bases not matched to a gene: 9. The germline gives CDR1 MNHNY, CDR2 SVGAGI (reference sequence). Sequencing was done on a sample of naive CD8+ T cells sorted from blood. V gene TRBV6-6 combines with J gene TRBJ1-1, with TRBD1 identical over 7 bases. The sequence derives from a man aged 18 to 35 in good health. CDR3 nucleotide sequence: TGTGCCAGCAGTAGAACAGGACAGGCGGTGAACACTGAAGCTTTCTTT. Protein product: CASSRTGQAVNTEAFF.